Listed here is a single T cell receptor beta chain. Its antigen is unknown. Generated by immunoSEQ multiplex PCR, the TCRdb table keeps only in-frame clones and is missing some. The data show approximately 74,000 clones, around four fifths seen once. The data were obtained in a study of T cell responses to AZD1222 COVID-19 vaccine. CDR1 and CDR2 (germline): SGHAT, FQNNGV. The V gene lost 1 base and the J gene lost 3 bases, with 10 bases spanning the gap. The CDR3 extends over 15 amino acids. Broader study findings: Nearly half of spike-specific TCRs reportedly target variant regions that are unmutated in the B.1.351 and B.1.1.7 variants. Repertoires were collected only later (after the peak T cell response had occurred). Following two doses of AZD1222, Spike-specific TCR breadth and depth rose.

This clonotype was sampled from an adult in good health. The chain carries TRBV11-2 and TRBJ1-5; possibly TRBD1 for D (6 bases). The material sequenced was peripheral blood, taken on day 0 of AZD1222 vaccination. For the CDR3, the DNA is TGTGCCAGCAGCTTAGGGGACAAAGCCAATCAGCCCCAGCATTTT. Its translation is CASSLGDKANQPQHF.